These T cell receptor beta chains were read from a single sample in a study of T cell responses to AZD1222 COVID-19 vaccine. Repertoires were generated with immunoSEQ multiplex PCR, while TCRdb's copy carries only in-frame clones and drops some. The sample holds about 110,000 clones, 87% seen once. The sequencing used peripheral blood, collected on day 0 of AZD1222 vaccination. The receptors shown here come from an adult in good health. Each CDR3 is given with its conserved first and last residue. Each record gives: V gene, clone size, D gene, CDR3 protein. D genes are given only for firm matches. Size values are once, few and many counts, or a class for expanded clones, and some rows have none.

TRBV29-1	.	.	CSVEVGDNTEAFF
TRBV5-1	.	TRBD2	CASSQTSGGANEQFF
TRBV19	.	.	CASSIRGDTIYF
TRBV6-4	.	.	CASSDVANTGELFF
TRBV19	.	.	CASSIARGNTEAFF
TRBV5-4	.	TRBD1	CASSLGDRGDGYTF
TRBV7-2	.	TRBD1	CASSLRAPGQGSDQPQHF
TRBV5-1	.	TRBD1	CASSTLRRSQNRGSNNEQFF
TRBV28	.	.	CASRTSNQPQHF
TRBV18	once	TRBD2	CASSSTSGGAPNEQFF
TRBV5-1	.	TRBD1	CASSGGQGPPQFF
TRBV12-3/TRBV12-4	.	TRBD1	CASSPTGSYEQYF
TRBV19	.	TRBD1	CASSPWTGFPNTEAFF
TRBV5-1	.	.	CASSLGGAYSGNTIYF
TRBV7-5	.	.	CARSFDYRLGSSYEQYF
TRBV27	.	.	CASSKSGSGANVLTF
TRBV10-2	.	.	CASSESWRAPPNEQFF
TRBV7-6	.	.	CASSPRDRNLKDTQYF
TRBV7-2	.	.	CASSFSPSTGELFF
TRBV6-2/TRBV6-3	.	.	CASIPTKVSYEQYF
TRBV18	.	.	CASSPPSRGAGASQETQYF
TRBV7-8	.	.	CASSLHGSLSTDTQYF
TRBV5-8	.	.	CASSLGIVGDTEAFF
TRBV6-1	.	.	CASSEKIRGNQPQHF
TRBV7-3	.	.	CASSPYPGQNTGELFF
TRBV18	.	.	CASSPPSQASTDTQYF
TRBV7-9	.	TRBD2	CASSSSLGGTNNEQFF
TRBV6-1	.	.	CASSESKTNTGNTIYF
TRBV10-3	once	TRBD1	CAISRLQGYEQYF
TRBV11-2	.	TRBD1	CASSLDTVTGLNTEAFF
TRBV5-1	.	.	CASSLPPAGELFF
TRBV19	.	.	CASSITAANEKLFF
TRBV28	once	TRBD1	CASTLGDRWQAFF
TRBV7-9	.	TRBD2	CASSSRGLAGAYNEQFF
TRBV6-4	.	TRBD2	CASSGRVAGEGTGELFF
TRBV5-1	.	TRBD2	CASSNRLAGGRTSTDTQYF
TRBV9	.	.	CASSVAGSGNTIYF
TRBV19	.	.	CASGGNQPQHF
TRBV7-2	.	.	CASSLGYLQASQPQHF
TRBV18	once	TRBD1	CASSPSTGDETQYF
TRBV27	.	.	CASSLENEKLFF
TRBV15	once	.	CATSKTSTDTQYF
TRBV14	once	.	CASSQDALNTGELFF
TRBV5-6	.	.	CASSLGLNEQFF
TRBV7-9	once	.	CASSPLARAVLYNEQFF
TRBV2	.	TRBD1	CASSADRAGTEAFF
TRBV5-1	.	TRBD2	CASNEGGANEQFF
TRBV6-5	once	.	CATPRQESYEQYF
TRBV5-4	.	TRBD2	CASSFGGRGYEQYF
TRBV7-8	.	.	CASSRGSENTDTQYF
TRBV24-1	.	.	CATSDFSYGYTF